These 6 T cell receptor beta chains were sequenced from one sample in a study of T cell repertoires in cytomegalovirus infection. One entry per CDR3 protein results from TCRdb running MiXCR on the reads. Of 150,000 to 200,000 distinct CDR3 sequences in the sample, roughly 20% are singletons; the top ten hold around 2.7%. Sequencing input: PBMCs. Every receptor here comes from a human donor in good health (CMV status not recorded). Some clones in this sample may be carry-over from other donors' samples.

The J gene is TRBJ2-5, the V gene TRBV29-1; no clear D. V was clipped by 0 bases and J by 8 bases, with 7 bases between them. Germline CDR1 reads SQVTM; CDR2 reads ANQGSEA. The CDR3 contains 11 residues. CDR3 region: CSVEDLGTQYF. The CDR3 DNA is TGCAGCGTTGAAGATCTAGGTACCCAGTACTTC.

About this clonotype itself: The junction departs from germline at one end; a sequencing error may be responsible. The chain carries TRBV5-5 and TRBJ1-5, with 7 nucleotides matching TRBD1. The CDR3 is made up of 14 amino acids. CDR1 and CDR2 from the germline V gene are SGHKS and YYEKEE (reference sequence). CDR3 nucleotides: TGTACCAGCAGCCCGGACAGGAATAGACAGCCCCAGCATTTT. Translation: CTSSPDRNRQPQHF.

This clonotype has only a few counts. The rearrangement links TRBV12-3 or TRBV12-4 to TRBJ1-5, with a tentative D call TRBD1 (6 bases). Trimming left V 6 bases short and J 2 bases short, with 11 bases between. This CDR3 comprises 14 residues. This CDR3 is CASSQQGGNQPQHF. DNA for the CDR3: TGTGCCAGCAGCCAACAGGGAGGCAATCAGCCCCAGCATTTT.

In its sample, this clonotype was seen a few times. The V gene is TRBV7-8, the J gene TRBJ2-2, with D perhaps matching TRBD1 or TRBD2 (5 bases each). Trimming stripped 1 base from V and 1 base from J, with 13 bases between. The germline V gene has CDR1 SGHVS and CDR2 FQNEAQ. The CDR3 sequence is 17 residues long. The CDR3 coding sequence is TGTGCCAGCAGCTTAGAGGGGACCAGACGGAACACCGGGGAGCTGTTTTTT. Protein: CASSLEGTRRNTGELFF.

The chain recombines TRBV20-1 with TRBJ2-7, with D tentatively TRBD2 (5 bases). Per the germline V gene, CDR1 is DFQATT and CDR2 is SNEGSKA (reference sequence). With 3 bases removed from V and 2 bases from J, the gap between germline ends came to 11 bases. The CDR3 runs to 13 residues. CDR3 nucleotide sequence: TGCAGTGCTAGGAGTAGCGTCACCTACGAGCAGTACTTC. It is translated as CSARSSVTYEQYF.

J is TRBJ2-7 and V is TRBV7-8; 7 bases align to TRBD1. Germline V gives CDR1 SGHVS, CDR2 FQNEAQ. J was trimmed by 2 bases and V by 5 bases; bases with no gene match: 9. CDR3 length equals 15 residues. The CDR3 is CASSPAQGQPYEQYF. The DNA of the CDR3 is TGTGCCAGCAGCCCCGCCCAGGGACAGCCCTACGAGCAGTACTTC.